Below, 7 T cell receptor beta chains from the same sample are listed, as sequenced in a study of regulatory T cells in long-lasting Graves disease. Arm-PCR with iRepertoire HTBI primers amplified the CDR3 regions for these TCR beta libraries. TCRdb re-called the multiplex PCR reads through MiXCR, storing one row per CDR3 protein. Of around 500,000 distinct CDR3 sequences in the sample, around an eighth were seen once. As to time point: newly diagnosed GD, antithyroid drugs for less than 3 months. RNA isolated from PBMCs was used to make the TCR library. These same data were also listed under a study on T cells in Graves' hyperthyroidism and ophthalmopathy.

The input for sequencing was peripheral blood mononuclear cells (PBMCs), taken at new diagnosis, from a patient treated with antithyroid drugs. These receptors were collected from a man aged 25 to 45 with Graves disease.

The CDR3 DNA sequence: TGCGCCAGCAGTGTTGCGACCAGGGGTACTGAAGCTTTCTTT. Translation: CASSVATRGTEAFF. The chain combines TRBV10-1 with TRBJ1-1; perhaps TRBD1 as D (6 bases). The V end lost 4 bases, the J end lost 5 bases, and 14 bases lay between the germline ends. The CDR3 is 14 amino acids. Germline V lookup: CDR1 WNHNN, CDR2 SYGVQD (reference sequence).

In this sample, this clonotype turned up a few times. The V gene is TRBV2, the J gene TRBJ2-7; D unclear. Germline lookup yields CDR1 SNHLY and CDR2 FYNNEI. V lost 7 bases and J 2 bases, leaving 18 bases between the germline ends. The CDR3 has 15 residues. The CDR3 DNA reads TGTGCCAGCACTCTATATGGCGGTCTTCCCTACGAGCAGTACTTC. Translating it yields CASTLYGGLPYEQYF. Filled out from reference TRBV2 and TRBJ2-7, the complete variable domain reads EPEVTQTPSHQVTQMGQEVILRCVPISNHLYFYWYRQILGQKVEFLVSFYNNEISEKSEIFDDQFSVERPDGSNFTLKIRSTKLEDSAMYFCASTLYGGLPYEQYFGPGTRLTVT.

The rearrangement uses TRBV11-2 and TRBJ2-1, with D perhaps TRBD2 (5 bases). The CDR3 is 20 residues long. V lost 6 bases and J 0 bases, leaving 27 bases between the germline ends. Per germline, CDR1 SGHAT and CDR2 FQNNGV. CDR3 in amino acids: CASSYRIGAATSSSYNEQFF. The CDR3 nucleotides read TGTGCCAGCAGTTACCGCATAGGAGCGGCCACTTCTAGCTCCTACAATGAGCAGTTCTTC.

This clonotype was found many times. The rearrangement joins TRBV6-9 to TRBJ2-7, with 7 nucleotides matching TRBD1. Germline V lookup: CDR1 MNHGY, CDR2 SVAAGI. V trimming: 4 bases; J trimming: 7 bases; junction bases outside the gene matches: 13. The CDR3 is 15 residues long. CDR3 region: CASSSETGHDMEQYF. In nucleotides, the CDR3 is TGTGCCAGCAGTTCCGAGACAGGGCACGATATGGAGCAGTACTTC.

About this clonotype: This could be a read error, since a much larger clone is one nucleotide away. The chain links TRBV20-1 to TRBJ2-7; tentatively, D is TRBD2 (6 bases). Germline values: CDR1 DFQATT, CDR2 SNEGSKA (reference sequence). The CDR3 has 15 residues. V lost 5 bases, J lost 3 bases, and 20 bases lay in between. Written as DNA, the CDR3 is TGCAGTGCTTACCTGACCAGGGCGGGAAACTACGAGCAGTACTTC. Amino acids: CSAYLTRAGNYEQYF.

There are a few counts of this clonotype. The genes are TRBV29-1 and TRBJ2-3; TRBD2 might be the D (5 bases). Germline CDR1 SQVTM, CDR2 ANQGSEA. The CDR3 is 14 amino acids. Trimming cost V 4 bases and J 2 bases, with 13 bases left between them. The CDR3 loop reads CSVGPAVLTDTQYF. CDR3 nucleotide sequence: TGCAGCGTTGGGCCAGCGGTCCTCACAGATACGCAGTATTTT.

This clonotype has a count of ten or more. DNA for the CDR3: TGCAGTGCTAGACAGGGGGCGCAAGAGACCCAGTACTTC. It is translated as CSARQGAQETQYF. The chain joins TRBV20-1 to TRBJ2-5; 8 nucleotides line up with TRBD1. Germline V gene sequence: CDR1 DFQATT, CDR2 SNEGSKA (reference sequence). The CDR3 is 13 amino acids. V trimming: 2 bases; J trimming: 2 bases; junction bases outside the gene matches: 1.